This T cell receptor beta chain was sequenced for a study of CD8+ T cells in alopecia areata. Study as a whole: At a dose of 5 to 10 mg twice daily, oral tofacitinib was given to treated patients.

Treatment meaning: oral pan-JAK inhibitor, 5-10 mg twice daily. PBMCs served as the source from which CD4+ and CD8+ T cells were sorted. Study-level results: Normal skin contains resident alphabeta T cells, and these are also sequenced in scalp samples.

To note about this clone: Its target is not known.

Sequencing relied on a cDNA template that was reverse transcribed from extracted RNA. Assay: immunoSEQ multiplex PCR; the TCRdb copy retains only in-frame clones and omits some. Seen here are 85,000 to 95,000 clones, just over 70% observed once, and the top ten hold 17%. This CDR3 contains 14 residues. Germline CDR1 is SGDLS and CDR2 is YYNGEE. With 5 bases clipped from V and 3 bases from J, the junction kept 6 bases outside the gene matches. V usage is TRBV9 and J usage is TRBJ1-1, with 8 nucleotides matching TRBD1. The sequenced sample was CD8+ T cells sorted from blood, obtained at approximately week 42, from a patient treated with tofacitinib. The TCR comes from a human donor with alopecia areata. The CDR3 DNA is TGTGCCAGCAGTCCAAGACAGGGGCACACTGAAGCTTTCTTT. This translates into CASSPRQGHTEAFF.